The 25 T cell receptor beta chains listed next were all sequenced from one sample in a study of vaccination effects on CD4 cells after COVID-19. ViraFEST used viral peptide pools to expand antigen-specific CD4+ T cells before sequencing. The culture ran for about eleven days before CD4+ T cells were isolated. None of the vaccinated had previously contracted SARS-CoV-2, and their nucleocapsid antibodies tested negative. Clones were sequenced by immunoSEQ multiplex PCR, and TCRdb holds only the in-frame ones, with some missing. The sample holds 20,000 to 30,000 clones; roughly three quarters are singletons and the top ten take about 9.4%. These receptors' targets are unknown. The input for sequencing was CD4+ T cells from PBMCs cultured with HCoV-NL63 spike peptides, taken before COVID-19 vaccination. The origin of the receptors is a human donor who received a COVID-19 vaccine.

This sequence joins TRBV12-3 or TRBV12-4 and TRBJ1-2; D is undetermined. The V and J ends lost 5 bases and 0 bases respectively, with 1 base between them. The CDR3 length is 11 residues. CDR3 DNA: TGTGCCAGCAGTACTAACTATGGCTACACCTTC. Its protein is CASSTNYGYTF.

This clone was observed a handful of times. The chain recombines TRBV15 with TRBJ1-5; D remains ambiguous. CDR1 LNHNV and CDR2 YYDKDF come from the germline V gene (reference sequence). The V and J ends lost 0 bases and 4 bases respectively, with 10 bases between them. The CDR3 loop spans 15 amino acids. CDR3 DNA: TGTGCCACCAGCAGAGATAAGGGTCTAAATCAGCCCCAGCATTTT. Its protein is CATSRDKGLNQPQHF.

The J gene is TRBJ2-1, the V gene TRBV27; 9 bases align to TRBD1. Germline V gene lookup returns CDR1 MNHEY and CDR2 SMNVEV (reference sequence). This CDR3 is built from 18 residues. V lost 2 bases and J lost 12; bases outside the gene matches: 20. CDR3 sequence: CASSLDGGGTGKVVRQFF. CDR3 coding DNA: TGTGCCAGCAGTTTAGACGGAGGGGGGACAGGGAAGGTAGTAAGGCAGTTCTTC.

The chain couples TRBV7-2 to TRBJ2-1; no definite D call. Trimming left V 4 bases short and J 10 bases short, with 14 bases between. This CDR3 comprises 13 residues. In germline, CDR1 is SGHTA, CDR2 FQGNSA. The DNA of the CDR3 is TGTGCCAGCAGCTCGGGCCTCGTGGGAGAGCAGTTCTTC. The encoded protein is CASSSGLVGEQFF.

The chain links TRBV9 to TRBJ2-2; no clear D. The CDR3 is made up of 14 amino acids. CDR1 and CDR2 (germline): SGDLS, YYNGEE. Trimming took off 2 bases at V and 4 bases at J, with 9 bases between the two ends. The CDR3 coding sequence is TGTGCCAGCAGCGTCCTTGGGTTCACCGGGGAGCTGTTTTTT. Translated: CASSVLGFTGELFF.

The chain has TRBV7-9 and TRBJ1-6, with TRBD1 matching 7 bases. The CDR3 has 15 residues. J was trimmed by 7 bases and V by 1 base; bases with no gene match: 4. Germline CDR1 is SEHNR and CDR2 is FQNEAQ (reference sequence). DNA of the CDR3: TGTGCCAGCAGCTTAGAGTCAGGGGGAAATTCACCCCTCCACTTT. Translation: CASSLESGGNSPLHF.

The DNA for the CDR3 is TGTGCCAGCAGTGAACAGTATGGTAGCAATCAGCCCCAGCATTTT. Protein product: CASSEQYGSNQPQHF. The chain is built from TRBV6-1 and TRBJ1-5; D is unresolved. Looked up from germline, CDR1 is MNHNS and CDR2 is SASEGT. V was clipped by 2 bases and J by 0 bases, with 8 bases between them. This CDR3 has 15 residues.

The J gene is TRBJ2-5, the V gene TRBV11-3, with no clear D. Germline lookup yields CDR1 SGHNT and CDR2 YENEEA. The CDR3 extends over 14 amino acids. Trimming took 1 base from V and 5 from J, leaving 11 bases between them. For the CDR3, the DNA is TGTGCCAGCAGCTTAGTTGGTAGATCGGAGACCCAGTACTTC. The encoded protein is CASSLVGRSETQYF.

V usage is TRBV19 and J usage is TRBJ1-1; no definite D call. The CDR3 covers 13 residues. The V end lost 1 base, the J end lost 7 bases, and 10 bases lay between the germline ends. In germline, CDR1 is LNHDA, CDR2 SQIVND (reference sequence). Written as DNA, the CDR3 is TGTGCCAGTAGTATAGGGGCAGGTAATGAAGCTTTCTTT. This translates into CASSIGAGNEAFF.

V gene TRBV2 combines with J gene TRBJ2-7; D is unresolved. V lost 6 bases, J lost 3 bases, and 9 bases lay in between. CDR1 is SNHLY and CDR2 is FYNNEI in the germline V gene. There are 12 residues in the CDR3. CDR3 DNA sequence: TGTGCCAGCAGAGTCCTAGACTACGAGCAGTACTTC. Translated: CASRVLDYEQYF.

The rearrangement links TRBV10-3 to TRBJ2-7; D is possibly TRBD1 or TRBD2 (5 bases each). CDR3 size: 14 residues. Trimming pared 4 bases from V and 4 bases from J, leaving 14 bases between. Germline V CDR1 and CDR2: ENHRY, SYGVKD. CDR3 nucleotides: TGTGCCATCAGTGTAAACGGGGCCCGTTACGAGCAGTACTTC. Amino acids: CAISVNGARYEQYF.

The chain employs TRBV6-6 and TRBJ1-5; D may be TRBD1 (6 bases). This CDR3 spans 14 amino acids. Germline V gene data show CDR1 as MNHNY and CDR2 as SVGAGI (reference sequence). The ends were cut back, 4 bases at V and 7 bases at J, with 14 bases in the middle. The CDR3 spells CASSSRQVLQPQHF. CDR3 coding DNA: TGTGCCAGCAGTTCGAGACAGGTCTTGCAGCCCCAGCATTTT.

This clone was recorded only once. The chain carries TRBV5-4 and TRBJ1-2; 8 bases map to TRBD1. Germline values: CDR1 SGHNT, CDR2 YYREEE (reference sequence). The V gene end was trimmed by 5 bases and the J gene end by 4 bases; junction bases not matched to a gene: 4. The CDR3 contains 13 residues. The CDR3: CASSSDRGYGYTF. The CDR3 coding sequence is TGTGCCAGCAGTTCTGACAGGGGCTATGGCTACACCTTC.

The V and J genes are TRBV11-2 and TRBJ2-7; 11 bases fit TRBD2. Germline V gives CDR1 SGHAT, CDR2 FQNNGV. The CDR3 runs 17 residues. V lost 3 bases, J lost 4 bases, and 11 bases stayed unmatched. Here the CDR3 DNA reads TGTGCCAGCAGCTTTTTTAGCGGGAGGGCCCTGGAGTACGAGCAGTACTTC. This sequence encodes CASSFFSGRALEYEQYF.

The CDR3 DNA follows: TGTGCCAGCAGCTACCGAACAGGGGGCGACGGAAACACCATATATTTT. Protein sequence: CASSYRTGGDGNTIYF. The chain links TRBV5-4 to TRBJ1-3; 9 positions match TRBD1. The CDR3 contains 16 residues. With V trimmed by 3 bases and J by 4 bases, 8 bases remained unmatched. In germline, CDR1 is SGHNT, CDR2 YYREEE (reference sequence).

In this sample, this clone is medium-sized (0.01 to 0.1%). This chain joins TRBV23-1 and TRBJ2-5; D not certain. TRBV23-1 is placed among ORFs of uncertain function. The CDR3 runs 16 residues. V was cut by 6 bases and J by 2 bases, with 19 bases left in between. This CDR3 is CASRRPYARVQETQYF. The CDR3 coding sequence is TGCGCCAGCAGGCGCCCTTACGCACGGGTGCAAGAGACCCAGTACTTC.

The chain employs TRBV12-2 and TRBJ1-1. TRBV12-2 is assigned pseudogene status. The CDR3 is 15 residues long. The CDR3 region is CASRLGGAKATEAFF. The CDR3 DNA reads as TGTGCAAGTCGCTTAGGGGGGGCGAAGGCCACTGAAGCTTTCTTT.

The CDR3 is CASSVAVQASAEAFF. The CDR3 nucleotides are TGTGCCAGCAGCGTAGCTGTCCAGGCTTCGGCTGAAGCTTTCTTT. The genes are TRBV9 and TRBJ1-1, with unresolved D. CDR3 length: 15 amino acids. Trimming took 0 bases from V and 6 from J, leaving 15 bases between them. Germline CDR1 SGDLS, CDR2 YYNGEE.

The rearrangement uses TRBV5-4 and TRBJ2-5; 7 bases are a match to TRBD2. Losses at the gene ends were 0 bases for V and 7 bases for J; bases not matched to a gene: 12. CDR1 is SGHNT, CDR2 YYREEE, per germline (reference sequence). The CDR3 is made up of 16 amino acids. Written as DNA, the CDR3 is TGTGCCAGCAGCTTGGATCGGCTAGCGGCTCCAGGGACCCAGTACTTC. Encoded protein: CASSLDRLAAPGTQYF.

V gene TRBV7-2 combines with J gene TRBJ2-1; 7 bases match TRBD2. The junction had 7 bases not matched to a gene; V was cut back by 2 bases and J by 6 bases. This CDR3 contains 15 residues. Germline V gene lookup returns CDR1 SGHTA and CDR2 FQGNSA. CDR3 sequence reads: CASSLWREPSNEQFF. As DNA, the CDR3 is TGTGCCAGCAGCTTATGGCGGGAGCCATCCAATGAGCAGTTCTTC. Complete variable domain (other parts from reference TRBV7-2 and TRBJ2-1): GAGVSQSPSNKVTEKGKDVELRCDPISGHTALYWYRQSLGQGLEFLIYFQGNSAPDKSGLPSDRFSAERTGGSVSTLTIQRTQQEDSAVYLCASSLWREPSNEQFFGPGTRLTVL.

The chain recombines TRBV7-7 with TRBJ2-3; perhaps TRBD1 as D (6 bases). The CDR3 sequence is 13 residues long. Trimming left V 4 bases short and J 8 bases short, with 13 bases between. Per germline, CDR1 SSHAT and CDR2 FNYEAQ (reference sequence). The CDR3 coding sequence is TGTGCCAGCAGCTCGGACAGTCAGGGTACGCAGTATTTT. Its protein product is CASSSDSQGTQYF.

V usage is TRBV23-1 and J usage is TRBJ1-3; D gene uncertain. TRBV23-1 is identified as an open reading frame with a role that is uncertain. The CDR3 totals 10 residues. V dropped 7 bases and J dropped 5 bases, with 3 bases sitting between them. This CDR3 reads CASKRNTIYF. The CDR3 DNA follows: TGCGCCAGCAAACGAAACACCATATATTTT.

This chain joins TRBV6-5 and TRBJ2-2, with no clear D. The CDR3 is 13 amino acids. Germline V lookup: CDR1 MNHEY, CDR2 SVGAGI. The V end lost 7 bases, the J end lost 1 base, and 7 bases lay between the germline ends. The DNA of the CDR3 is TGTGCCAGCATATCGCGGAACACCGGGGAGCTGTTTTTT. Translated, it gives CASISRNTGELFF.

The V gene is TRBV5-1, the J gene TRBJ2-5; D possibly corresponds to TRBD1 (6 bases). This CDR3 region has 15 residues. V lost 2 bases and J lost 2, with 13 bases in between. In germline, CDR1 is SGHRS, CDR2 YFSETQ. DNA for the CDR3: TGCGCCAGCAGCTTAAGGGGGACCGTGCAAGAGACCCAGTACTTC. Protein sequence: CASSLRGTVQETQYF.

The DNA for the CDR3 is TGTGCCAGTAGTTGGCGACAGGGGAAGAGCTCCTATAATTCACCCCTCCACTTT. This translates into CASSWRQGKSSYNSPLHF. The chain carries TRBV19 and TRBJ1-6, with 8 bases lining up with TRBD1. CDR1 is LNHDA, CDR2 SQIVND, per germline (reference sequence). The CDR3 loop spans 18 amino acids. Trimming at V came to 5 bases and at J to 0 bases, leaving 9 bases not matched to a gene.